A selection of T cell receptor beta chains follows, all from one sample in a study of response to subunit inactivated influenza vaccine. Each CDR3 protein is one row after TCRdb ran MiXCR on the RT-PCR reads. Of a few hundred thousand distinct CDR3 sequences in the sample, 10% to 11% are singletons; the top ten hold approximately 12%. The sequenced sample was PBMCs from blood, obtained more than 35 days after vaccination. The receptors stem from a man aged 45-65 years who received an inactivated influenza vaccine. Both conserved end residues are part of each CDR3. The order of the fields is clone size, V gene, J gene, D gene, CDR3 protein, CDR3 DNA. A D gene is named only where the DNA matches it firmly. Expanded clones are given a class, and other clones once, few, many or no size at all.

>NA|TRBV6-1|TRBJ1-6|TRBD1
CASSRDRARNSPLHF
TGTGCCAGCAGCCGAGACAGGGCCAGAAATTCACCCCTCCACTTT
>many|TRBV12-3/TRBV12-4|TRBJ2-3|TRBD2
CASSRGLGLGADTQYF
TGTGCCAGCAGCCGAGGACTAGGCCTTGGGGCAGATACGCAGTATTTT
>NA|TRBV25-1|TRBJ2-1|NA
CASSVSYEQFF
TGTGCCAGCAGTGTTTCCTATGAGCAGTTCTTC
>NA|TRBV7-2|TRBJ2-7|TRBD1
CASGKGTGVYEQYF
TGTGCCAGCGGCAAAGGGACAGGGGTCTACGAGCAGTACTTC
>NA|TRBV6-5|TRBJ2-1|TRBD2
CASSYGGRVYNEQFF
TGTGCCAGCAGTTACGGCGGGAGGGTCTACAATGAGCAGTTCTTC
>few|TRBV20-1|TRBJ2-3|TRBD2
CSARDPYSGATDTQYF
TGCAGTGCTAGAGATCCCTATAGCGGGGCCACAGATACGCAGTATTTT
>few|TRBV20-1|TRBJ1-5|NA
CSASELQSRNQPQHF
TGCAGTGCTAGCGAACTTCAGAGCCGCAATCAGCCCCAGCATTTT
>many|TRBV7-9|TRBJ2-3|NA
CASSSNGGLTDTQYF
TGTGCCAGCAGCTCAAATGGGGGGCTCACAGATACGCAGTATTTT
>few|TRBV20-1|TRBJ1-6|NA
CSARGDGAYNSPLHF
TGCAGTGCCCGGGGGGACGGGGCCTATAATTCACCCCTCCACTTT
>few|TRBV4-2|TRBJ2-7|TRBD1
CASSQPLDRGGYEQYF
TGTGCCAGCAGCCAACCTCTGGACAGGGGTGGCTACGAGCAGTACTTC
>NA|TRBV6-1|TRBJ2-7|NA
CASRETGIYEQYF
TGTGCCAGCAGGGAAACAGGGATTTACGAGCAGTACTTC
>NA|TRBV20-1|TRBJ2-3|NA
CSAVPISSTDTQYF
TGCAGTGCGGTACCGATCTCTAGCACAGATACGCAGTATTTT
>NA|TRBV9|TRBJ2-1|TRBD2
CASSVSSGRAHEQFF
TGTGCCAGCAGCGTATCTAGCGGGAGGGCGCATGAGCAGTTCTTC
>NA|TRBV7-2|TRBJ2-7|TRBD2
CASSLSSGGAYEQYF
TGTGCCAGCAGCTTATCGAGCGGGGGGGCCTACGAGCAGTACTTC
>few|TRBV29-1|TRBJ2-1|TRBD2
CSATSEPPYNEQFF
TGCAGCGCCACTAGCGAACCCCCCTACAATGAGCAGTTCTTC
>few|TRBV20-1|TRBJ2-7|TRBD1
CSARDSRQGGYEQYF
TGCAGTGCTAGAGATTCGAGACAGGGGGGTTACGAGCAGTACTTC
>few|TRBV7-2|TRBJ1-1|NA
CASSLGSEEDESFF
TGTGCCAGCAGCTTAGGATCTGAGGAGGACGAAAGTTTCTTT
>many|TRBV12-3/TRBV12-4|TRBJ1-1|NA
CASSFAVFTEAFF
TGTGCCAGCAGTTTCGCGGTCTTCACTGAAGCTTTCTTT
>few|TRBV6-5|TRBJ2-1|TRBD1
CASSFDTGVAYNEQFF
TGTGCCAGCAGTTTTGACACAGGGGTGGCCTACAATGAGCAGTTCTTC
>NA|TRBV11-1|TRBJ2-6|NA
CASSPDSVTRSGANVLTF
TGTGCCAGCAGCCCCGACAGTGTCACACGCTCTGGGGCCAACGTCCTGACTTTC
>NA|TRBV7-2|TRBJ2-4|NA
CASSPETGNIQYF
TGTGCCAGCAGCCCGGAGACAGGAAACATTCAGTACTTC
>NA|TRBV7-2|TRBJ1-3|NA
CASSLAANTGGNTIYF
TGTGCCAGCAGCTTAGCTGCCAACACAGGTGGAAACACCATATATTTT
>NA|TRBV4-3|TRBJ2-7|NA
CASSQDQDSSYEQYF
TGCGCCAGCAGCCAAGATCAGGACAGCTCCTACGAGCAGTACTTC
>few|TRBV4-2|TRBJ2-4|TRBD1
CASSRLGQGENIQYF
TGTGCCAGCAGCCGACTAGGACAGGGTGAAAACATTCAGTACTTC
>NA|TRBV7-8|TRBJ2-7|TRBD1
CASSPRTGANEQYF
TGTGCCAGCAGCCCCCGGACAGGGGCAAACGAGCAGTACTTC
>few|TRBV2|TRBJ2-5|NA
CASSLTQRLQETQYF
TGTGCCAGCAGCCTCACCCAGCGTCTCCAAGAGACCCAGTACTTC
>NA|TRBV5-1|TRBJ2-1|NA
CASSLGGEQQFF
TGCGCCAGCAGCTTGGGAGGGGAACAGCAGTTCTTC
>NA|TRBV27|TRBJ2-7|TRBD2
CASSLSLAGGLKSYEQYF
TGTGCCAGCAGTTTAAGCCTAGCGGGAGGACTAAAATCCTACGAGCAGTACTTC
>few|TRBV11-2|TRBJ2-1|NA
CASSLGGREEQFF
TGTGCCAGCAGCTTAGGGGGTAGGGAGGAGCAGTTCTTC
>NA|TRBV28|TRBJ2-2|NA
CASGTRRELFF
TGTGCCAGCGGGACCCGCCGGGAGCTGTTTTTT
>few|TRBV28|TRBJ1-2|NA
CASSPETGRRSNYGYTF
TGTGCCAGCAGTCCAGAGACGGGACGTCGGTCTAACTATGGCTACACCTTC
>many|TRBV20-1|TRBJ2-1|NA
CSALDFRGSNEQFF
TGCAGTGCTTTGGACTTCCGAGGAAGCAATGAGCAGTTCTTC
>many|TRBV20-1|TRBJ1-1|TRBD1
CSARGQGIGTEAFF
TGCAGTGCTAGAGGACAGGGCATCGGCACTGAAGCTTTCTTT
>many|TRBV4-2|TRBJ2-7|TRBD2
CASSQSSSGGHEYEQYF
TGTGCCAGCAGCCAAAGCTCGAGCGGGGGTCACGAGTACGAGCAGTACTTC
>few|TRBV3-1|TRBJ1-5|NA
CASSQGRGAGQPQHF
TGTGCCAGCAGCCAAGGCCGGGGCGCAGGACAGCCCCAGCATTTT
>NA|TRBV6-1|TRBJ2-1|NA
CASSRVQGGWYNEQFF
TGTGCCAGCAGCCGAGTACAAGGGGGGTGGTACAATGAGCAGTTCTTC
>many|TRBV29-1|TRBJ2-7|NA
CSVEGYLVREQYF
TGCAGCGTTGAGGGCTATTTGGTCCGCGAGCAGTACTTC
>NA|TRBV7-2|TRBJ2-5|TRBD2
CASSRTSGGAPQETQYF
TGTGCCAGCAGTAGGACTAGCGGGGGGGCCCCCCAAGAGACCCAGTACTTC
>NA|TRBV7-9|TRBJ2-5|TRBD2
CASSLSSGSSRETQYF
TGTGCCAGCAGCTTATCTAGCGGGAGTAGTAGAGAGACCCAGTACTTC
>few|TRBV4-3|TRBJ2-4|TRBD1
CASSQDTFRGGWGSSNIQYF
TGCGCCAGCAGCCAAGATACCTTTAGAGGGGGCTGGGGTTCATCAAACATTCAGTACTTC
>many|TRBV20-1|TRBJ2-7|TRBD2
CSAPGGGNPYEQYF
TGCAGTGCACCGGGGGGTGGAAATCCCTACGAGCAGTACTTC